One and the same sample provided the 23 T cell receptor beta chains below, sequenced in a study of cytomegalovirus exposure and HLA in healthy donors. The study ran its PCR with 60 Vbeta and 13 Jbeta primers. The repertoire was sequenced with immunoSEQ multiplex PCR; TCRdb's copy has only in-frame clones and lacks some. The sample yields about 140,000 clones, approximately 61% seen once. Sequencing was done on a sample of PBMCs. The source of these receptors is a human donor in good health.

The rearrangement uses TRBV15 and TRBJ2-1, with 9 positions matching TRBD1. Losses at the gene ends were 5 bases for V and 2 bases for J; bases not matched to a gene: 7. Germline assignment: CDR1 LNHNV and CDR2 YYDKDF (reference sequence). This CDR3 is built from 16 residues. The CDR3 sequence is CATSSRRDRAYNEQFF. CDR3 nucleotides: TGTGCCACCAGCTCCCGCCGGGACAGGGCCTACAATGAGCAGTTCTTC.

V is TRBV5-1 and J is TRBJ2-3; TRBD2 matches 11 bases. Trimming at V came to 1 base and at J to 1 base, leaving 8 bases not matched to a gene. The CDR3 loop spans 18 amino acids. Germline values: CDR1 SGHRS, CDR2 YFSETQ. CDR3 protein: CASSLRYELAGGTDTQYF. In DNA form, the CDR3 reads TGCGCCAGCAGCTTGCGGTACGAACTAGCGGGGGGCACAGATACGCAGTATTTT.

The CDR3 DNA is TGCGCCAGCAGCGACAGCGGGGGCTATGGCTACACCTTC. This translates into CASSDSGGYGYTF. This sequence joins TRBV4-3 and TRBJ1-2, with D tentatively TRBD1 (5 bases). CDR3 length: 13 amino acids. The V end was cut by 5 bases, the J end by 4 bases, with 11 bases between. Germline loops: CDR1 LGHNA, CDR2 YSLEER.

The J gene is TRBJ2-1, the V gene TRBV7-9, with D unresolved. Germline V gives CDR1 SEHNR, CDR2 FQNEAQ (reference sequence). V gave up 2 bases and J gave up 10 bases, with 6 bases separating them. This CDR3 contains 11 residues. CDR3 amino acids: CASSLNREQFF. In DNA form, the CDR3 reads TGTGCCAGCAGCTTAAACCGGGAGCAGTTCTTC. The full variable domain, completed using reference TRBV7-9 and TRBJ2-1, is DTGVSQNPRHKITKRGQNVTFRCDPISEHNRLYWYRQTLGQGPEFLTYFQNEAQLEKSRLLSDRFSAERPKGSFSTLEIQRTEQGDSAMYLCASSLNREQFFGPGTRLTVL.

To note about this clone: Different DNA sequences within this sample yield the same CDR3. This chain uses TRBV28 with TRBJ2-7, with D possibly matching TRBD1 (5 bases). Germline-derived CDR1 and CDR2 are MDHEN and SYDVKM. V lost 6 bases and J lost 4, with 7 bases in between. The CDR3 is 11 residues long. CDR3 DNA: TGTGCCAGCAGCCCAGGGTACGAGCAGTACTTC. Its translation is CASSPGYEQYF.

This clone has just a few counts. The chain combines TRBV6-5 with TRBJ1-4, with a possible D match to TRBD1 (5 bases). Trimming left V 7 bases short and J 10 bases short, with 22 bases between. CDR1 and CDR2 (germline): MNHEY, SVGAGI. The CDR3 is made up of 15 amino acids. The DNA of the CDR3 is TGTGCCAGCAAGGATGTGACACGGGGGACTGGAAAACTGTTTTTT. As protein: CASKDVTRGTGKLFF.

The V gene is TRBV4-1, the J gene TRBJ2-7, with a possible D match to TRBD1 (6 bases). V dropped 1 base and J dropped 4 bases, with 11 bases sitting between them. CDR3 length: 14 amino acids. Germline lookup yields CDR1 MGHRA and CDR2 YSYEKL. The CDR3 loop reads CASSQGQGTYEQYF. The CDR3 bases are TGCGCCAGCAGCCAAGGGCAGGGGACGTACGAGCAGTACTTC.

The chain recombines TRBV19 with TRBJ1-5; 10 bases align to TRBD1. The V segment lost 5 bases and the J segment 7 bases; nucleotides outside the gene matches: 17. CDR3 length: 18 amino acids. Germline V lookup: CDR1 LNHDA, CDR2 SQIVND (reference sequence). Here the CDR3 DNA reads TGTGCCAGTAGTGACCACGGACAGGGGGTCGCCGGAGGGCAGCCCCAGCATTTT. The encoded protein is CASSDHGQGVAGGQPQHF.

This clone was seen only a few times. The chain carries TRBV29-1 and TRBJ1-2, with D possibly being TRBD1 (6 bases). The germline CDR1 and CDR2 sequences are SQVTM and ANQGSEA. Trimming cost V 4 bases and J 6 bases, with 21 bases left between them. CDR3 length: 15 amino acids. This CDR3 reads CSVGSVRGGRDGYTF. The DNA for the CDR3 is TGCAGCGTTGGGAGCGTAAGAGGGGGACGTGATGGCTACACCTTC.

The chain is built from TRBV10-3 and TRBJ2-2, with unresolved D. CDR1 is ENHRY, CDR2 SYGVKD, per germline. V was trimmed by 0 bases and J by 4 bases, leaving 6 bases between them. The CDR3 totals 14 residues. The chain's CDR3 is CAISESGGTGELFF. The DNA of the CDR3 is TGTGCCATCAGTGAGTCAGGCGGCACCGGGGAGCTGTTTTTT.

The chain employs TRBV28 and TRBJ2-7; TRBD2 aligns across 9 bases. The germline V gene encodes CDR1 MDHEN and CDR2 SYDVKM. There are 15 residues in the CDR3. V was pared by 4 bases and J by 3 bases, with 7 bases of the junction left unmatched. The CDR3 sequence is CASSSRLAVYYEQYF. The CDR3 DNA is TGTGCCAGCAGTTCGCGACTAGCGGTTTACTACGAGCAGTACTTC.

The chain uses TRBV28 and TRBJ1-5, with 7 bases fitting TRBD1. The ends lost 5 bases at V and 3 bases at J; junction bases unmatched: 4. The CDR3 loop spans 14 amino acids. Germline-derived CDR1 and CDR2 are MDHEN and SYDVKM. CDR3 sequence reads: CASSLGTDNQPQHF. The CDR3 DNA is TGTGCCAGCAGTCTGGGGACAGACAATCAGCCCCAGCATTTT.

The chain uses TRBV28 and TRBJ1-1; D unresolved. V lost 11 bases to trimming and J lost 0 bases, with 13 bases between them. Germline V CDR1 and CDR2: MDHEN, SYDVKM. The CDR3 runs to 13 residues. The chain's CDR3 is CAGRSVMNTEAFF. CDR3 DNA sequence: TGTGCCGGAAGAAGCGTTATGAACACTGAAGCTTTCTTT.

The V call is TRBV5-5, the J call TRBJ2-5, with a weak D call TRBD1 (6 bases). The germline gives CDR1 SGHKS, CDR2 YYEKEE (reference sequence). Trimming removed 0 bases at V and 5 bases at J, with 11 bases between. CDR3 length: 14 amino acids. The CDR3 sequence is CASSLGTGTETQYF. In DNA, the CDR3 is TGTGCCAGCAGCTTGGGTACAGGGACCGAGACCCAGTACTTC.

The table lists this clone with a few counts. Other nucleotide sequences from this sample produce the same CDR3. The chain employs TRBV18 and TRBJ1-5; 10 bases align to TRBD1. There are 17 residues in the CDR3. V lost 4 bases to trimming and J lost 6 bases; unmatched junction nucleotides: 12. Germline assignment: CDR1 KGHSH and CDR2 LQKENI. The CDR3 here is CASSQTSGTGDTQPQHF. The CDR3 DNA sequence: TGTGCCAGCTCACAAACATCCGGGACAGGGGATACTCAGCCCCAGCATTTT.

The V and J genes are TRBV4-1 and TRBJ2-7; D is unresolved. The CDR3 loop spans 14 amino acids. The V and J ends lost 3 bases and 3 bases respectively, with 12 bases between them. Germline V lookup: CDR1 MGHRA, CDR2 YSYEKL. The CDR3 is CASSQMARFYEQYF. The CDR3, as DNA: TGCGCCAGCAGCCAGATGGCCAGGTTCTACGAGCAGTACTTC.

The V gene is TRBV19, the J gene TRBJ1-1; possible D gene TRBD1, 6 bases. CDR1 and CDR2 (germline): LNHDA, SQIVND (reference sequence). V was trimmed by 3 bases and J by 5 bases, leaving 13 bases between them. The CDR3 extends over 14 amino acids. The DNA of the CDR3 is TGTGCCAGTAGTATCCCAACAGGGCGGACTGAAGCTTTCTTT. Protein sequence: CASSIPTGRTEAFF.

V gene TRBV2 combines with J gene TRBJ1-1; D gene ambiguous. The CDR3 is 14 amino acids. The V gene lost 0 bases and the J gene lost 1 base, with 6 bases spanning the gap. Germline V gene lookup returns CDR1 SNHLY and CDR2 FYNNEI. In DNA, the CDR3 is TGTGCCAGCAGTGAAGCCCGGGGGAACACTGAAGCTTTCTTT. It encodes CASSEARGNTEAFF.

V is TRBV27 and J is TRBJ2-1; D possibly corresponds to TRBD2 (5 bases). The germline gives CDR1 MNHEY, CDR2 SMNVEV (reference sequence). The V end was cut by 7 bases, the J end by 6 bases, with 16 bases between. The CDR3 is made up of 14 amino acids. DNA for the CDR3: TGTGCCAGCACCCCGCTAGGGAGTGGCAATGAGCAGTTCTTC. Its translation: CASTPLGSGNEQFF.

V gene TRBV28 combines with J gene TRBJ1-4, with D perhaps TRBD1 (5 bases). The V and J ends lost 2 bases and 5 bases respectively, with 15 bases between them. Per germline, CDR1 MDHEN and CDR2 SYDVKM. CDR3 length: 16 residues. The CDR3 nucleotides are TGTGCCAGCAGTTTAATGCACGGGGGGTTAAATGAAAAACTGTTTTTT. As protein: CASSLMHGGLNEKLFF.

V gene TRBV10-1 combines with J gene TRBJ1-5; D not resolved. The V and J ends lost 10 bases and 2 bases respectively, with 9 bases between them. CDR3 length: 12 residues. Germline-derived CDR1 and CDR2 are WNHNN and SYGVQD (reference sequence). This CDR3 is CAIPQGNQPQHF. CDR3 sequence (DNA): TGCGCCATTCCCCAGGGCAATCAGCCCCAGCATTTT.

This clone was seen more than once but under ten times. V is TRBV5-6 and J is TRBJ1-1, with a possible D match to TRBD1 (6 bases). The CDR3 has 16 residues. The germline V gene encodes CDR1 SGHDT and CDR2 YYEEEE. Trimming cost V 0 bases and J 5 bases, with 17 bases left between them. CDR3 sequence: CASSLGLRTVETEAFF. CDR3 coding DNA: TGTGCCAGCAGCTTGGGTCTCCGGACAGTTGAAACTGAAGCTTTCTTT.

This rearrangement joins TRBV6-8 to TRBJ1-3; 7 positions match TRBD1. Germline V lookup: CDR1 MNHGY, CDR2 SAAAGT. The trim removed 9 bases at V and 5 bases at J, leaving 16 bases unmatched. The CDR3 length is 16 residues. The CDR3 DNA sequence: TGTGCCAGAGCCAGCGCCAAGTCAGGGGGGAGAAACACCATATATTTT. This translates into CARASAKSGGRNTIYF.